The 15 T cell receptor beta chains below all came from one sample that was sequenced in a study of T cells in Graves' hyperthyroidism and ophthalmopathy. Researchers amplified the TCR beta CDR3 regions from RNA transcripts. TCR CDR3 regions were first amplified by RT-PCR with HTBI primers. TCRdb called the multiplex PCR reads again in MiXCR, with one record for every CDR3 protein. The table has 300,000 to 450,000 distinct CDR3 sequences, roughly 20% seen once. What was sequenced was blood. These receptor sequences come from a man younger than 35 with Graves' ophthalmopathy.

This clonotype was picked up one time. The junction differs from germline at one of its ends, possibly a read error. The chain recombines TRBV4-3 with TRBJ2-7; perhaps TRBD2 as D (6 bases). Germline values: CDR1 LGHNA, CDR2 YSLEER. This CDR3 is built from 17 residues. This CDR3 is CASSQEGGGGASYGQYF. CDR3 nucleotide sequence: TGCGCCAGCAGCCAAGAAGGTGGTGGAGGGGCGTCCTACGGGCAGTACTTC.

The table lists this clonotype with many counts. The CDR3 sequence: CASSSQLAGPSTDTQYF. For the CDR3, the DNA is TGTGCCAGCAGCTCCCAACTAGCGGGGCCCAGCACAGATACGCAGTATTTT. The V gene is TRBV13, the J gene TRBJ2-3; 10 bases fit TRBD2. The CDR3 has 17 amino acids. Germline loops: CDR1 PRHDT, CDR2 FYEKMQ (reference sequence). The junction had 7 bases not matched to a gene; V was cut back by 4 bases and J by 0 bases.

This clonotype was seen repeatedly, ten times or more. The chain joins TRBV7-9 to TRBJ2-3, with D maybe TRBD1 (5 bases). Germline V gene data show CDR1 as SEHNR and CDR2 as FQNEAQ (reference sequence). Trimming removed 7 bases from V and 4 bases from J, with 9 bases in between. The CDR3 spans 12 residues. CDR3 coding DNA: TGTGCCAGCACCCAGGGTCCAGATACGCAGTATTTT. Its protein product is CASTQGPDTQYF.

The chain recombines TRBV27 with TRBJ2-1; 7 positions match TRBD1. CDR3 length: 15 amino acids. V shed 5 bases, J shed 7 bases, and the junction held 11 bases outside the gene matches. Germline assignment: CDR1 MNHEY and CDR2 SMNVEV (reference sequence). DNA for the CDR3: TGTGCCAGCAGTACCTGGGACAGCCCGAGGAATGAGCAGTTCTTC. Translating it yields CASSTWDSPRNEQFF.

This clonotype was recorded many times. The chain employs TRBV20-1 and TRBJ2-7; unclear D gene. The CDR3 sequence is 12 residues long. In germline, CDR1 is DFQATT, CDR2 SNEGSKA (reference sequence). V shed 2 bases and J shed 3 bases, with 8 bases lying between them. The CDR3 DNA sequence: TGCAGTGCTAGACAGCCGAGCTACGAGCAGTACTTC. Translating it yields CSARQPSYEQYF.

A remark on this clonotype: Being one base from a much bigger clone, this may be a read error. The rearrangement uses TRBV5-5 and TRBJ2-1; 8 bases line up with TRBD1. CDR1 and CDR2 (germline): SGHKS, YYEKEE (reference sequence). The CDR3 has 16 residues. The V and J ends lost 4 bases and 8 bases, in that order; junction bases with no gene match: 14. This CDR3 reads CASSPSRDRRYDEQFF. The CDR3 coding sequence is TGTGCCAGCAGCCCAAGCCGGGACAGGAGATACGATGAGCAGTTCTTC.

This clonotype was counted between two and nine times. V is TRBV11-2 and J is TRBJ2-1, with 11 nucleotides matching TRBD2. The CDR3 has 16 amino acids. V lost 6 bases to trimming and J lost 7 bases; unmatched junction nucleotides: 11. Germline lookup yields CDR1 SGHAT and CDR2 FQNNGV. The CDR3 region has the DNA TGTGCCAGCAGAAGGCTAGCGGGGGGCCGGGGGAATGAGCAGTTCTTC. Translated: CASRRLAGGRGNEQFF.

The sample holds many counts of this clonotype. This chain joins TRBV27 and TRBJ1-5; D may be TRBD1 (6 bases). Trimming pared 6 bases from V and 7 bases from J, leaving 13 bases between. The CDR3 covers 13 residues. The germline CDR1 and CDR2 sequences are MNHEY and SMNVEV (reference sequence). CDR3 in amino acids: CASSLGRGQPQHF. CDR3 sequence (DNA): TGTGCCAGCAGCTTAGGCAGGGGCCAGCCCCAGCATTTT.

This chain uses TRBV12-3 or TRBV12-4 with TRBJ2-7, with 15 bases aligning to TRBD2. After removal of 5 bases from V and 1 base from J, the junction contained 6 bases not matched to a gene. The CDR3 is 17 amino acids. CDR3 bases: TGTGCCAGCAGTCACGAAGGACTAGCGGGGGGGTCCTACGAGCAGTACTTC. Protein product: CASSHEGLAGGSYEQYF.

This chain connects TRBV20-1 to TRBJ1-2; 8 positions match TRBD1. The trim removed 5 bases at V and 4 bases at J, leaving 12 bases unmatched. The CDR3 is 15 amino acids. CDR1 DFQATT and CDR2 SNEGSKA come from the germline V gene (reference sequence). The CDR3 is CSALGQEGEFYGYTF. Written as DNA, the CDR3 is TGCAGTGCTTTGGGACAGGAGGGAGAATTCTATGGCTACACCTTC.

The gene calls are TRBV7-9 and TRBJ2-5, with 11 bases lining up with TRBD1. The V and J ends lost 6 bases and 5 bases, in that order; junction bases with no gene match: 11. CDR1 and CDR2 from the germline V gene are SEHNR and FQNEAQ (reference sequence). The CDR3 is 16 amino acids. Written as DNA, the CDR3 is TGTGCCAGCAGATACGGGACAGGGGGAAGGATGGAGACCCAGTACTTC. This sequence encodes CASRYGTGGRMETQYF.

This clonotype was found many times. The genes are TRBV28 and TRBJ1-1, with D possibly matching TRBD1 (5 bases). Trimming left V 3 bases short and J 3 bases short, with 17 bases between. CDR1 and CDR2 from the germline V gene are MDHEN and SYDVKM. CDR3 length equals 16 residues. DNA for the CDR3: TGTGCCAGCAGTTTCTACCCGACAGAGATTCACACTGAAGCTTTCTTT. It translates to CASSFYPTEIHTEAFF.

A few counts support this clonotype. The chain links TRBV19 to TRBJ1-5, with 7 nucleotides matching TRBD1. CDR3 length: 13 amino acids. V was pared by 3 bases and J by 9 bases, with 5 bases of the junction left unmatched. Germline V lookup: CDR1 LNHDA, CDR2 SQIVND (reference sequence). In nucleotides, the CDR3 is TGTGCCAGTAGTATCACAGGGGTAGGGCCCCAGCATTTT. The encoded protein is CASSITGVGPQHF.

This clonotype showed up many times. This chain links TRBV9 with TRBJ2-3; 12 bases are a match to TRBD2. V lost 3 bases, J lost 0 bases, and 8 bases stayed unmatched. There are 18 residues in the CDR3. Germline values: CDR1 SGDLS, CDR2 YYNGEE. The CDR3 region is CASSETSGGELSTDTQYF. In DNA, the CDR3 is TGTGCCAGCAGCGAGACTAGCGGGGGAGAACTTAGCACAGATACGCAGTATTTT.

The chain uses TRBV3-1 and TRBJ1-1; possible D gene TRBD1, 6 bases. The CDR3 sequence is 14 residues long. Between the trimmed V and J ends, which lost 6 bases and 1 base, there was a span of 12 bases. The germline V gene encodes CDR1 LGHDT and CDR2 YNNKEL (reference sequence). CDR3 amino acids: CASSRTTGNTEAFF. For the CDR3, the DNA is TGTGCCAGCAGTCGAACGACAGGGAACACTGAAGCTTTCTTT.